This T cell receptor beta chain was captured by sequencing in a study of CD8 T cells in ankylosing spondylitis. Study conclusions and caveats: Reportedly, significant enrichment of disease-linked clones occurred in matched ankylosing spondylitis synovial fluid. Ankylosing spondylitis blood seemed to carry a telltale TCR beta motif made of under 10 highly homologous variants.

Worth noting for this clonotype: What it recognizes is unknown.

Germline lookup yields CDR1 SQVTM and CDR2 ANQGSEA. The CDR3 contains 12 residues. V trimming: 5 bases; J trimming: 11 bases; junction bases outside the gene matches: 8. Construction of TCR beta libraries was performed using quantitative 5'-RACE with molecular barcodes. TCRdb fed the 5' RACE reads into MiXCR, producing one record per CDR3 protein. The profile shows around 890,000 distinct CDR3 sequences, 10% to 15% of them singletons. The chain links TRBV29-1 to TRBJ1-2, with 10 bases that match TRBD1. The specimen was blood, either unsorted or a sorted T cell fraction (not recorded which). This sequence originates from a male donor with ankylosing spondylitis. The CDR3 bases are TGCAGCGTTCTCGGGACAGGGGCTGTTTACACCTTC. Residues: CSVLGTGAVYTF.